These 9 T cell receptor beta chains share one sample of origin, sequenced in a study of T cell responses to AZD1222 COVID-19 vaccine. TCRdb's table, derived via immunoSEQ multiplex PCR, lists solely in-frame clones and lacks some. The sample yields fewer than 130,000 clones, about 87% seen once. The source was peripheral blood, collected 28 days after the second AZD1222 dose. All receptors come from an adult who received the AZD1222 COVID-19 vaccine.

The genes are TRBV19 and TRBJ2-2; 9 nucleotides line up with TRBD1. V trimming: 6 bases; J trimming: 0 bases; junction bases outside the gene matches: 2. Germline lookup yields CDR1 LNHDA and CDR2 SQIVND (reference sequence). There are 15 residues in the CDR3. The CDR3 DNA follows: TGTGCCAGTAGGCGACAGGGGGCGAACACCGGGGAGCTGTTTTTT. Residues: CASRRQGANTGELFF.

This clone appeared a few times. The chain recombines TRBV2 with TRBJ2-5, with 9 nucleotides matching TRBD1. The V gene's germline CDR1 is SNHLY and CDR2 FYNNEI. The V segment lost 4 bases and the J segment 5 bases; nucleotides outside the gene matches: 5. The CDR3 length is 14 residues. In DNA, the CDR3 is TGTGCCAGCAGTGGAGGGACAGGGTGGGAGACCCAGTACTTC. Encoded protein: CASSGGTGWETQYF. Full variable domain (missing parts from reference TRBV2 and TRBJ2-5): EPEVTQTPSHQVTQMGQEVILRCVPISNHLYFYWYRQILGQKVEFLVSFYNNEISEKSEIFDDQFSVERPDGSNFTLKIRSTKLEDSAMYFCASSGGTGWETQYFGPGTRLLVL.

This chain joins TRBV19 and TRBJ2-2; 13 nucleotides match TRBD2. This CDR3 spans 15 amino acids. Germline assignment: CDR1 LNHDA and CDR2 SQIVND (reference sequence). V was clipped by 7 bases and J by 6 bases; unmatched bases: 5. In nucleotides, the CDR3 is TGTGCCAGTAATTCGGGACTAGCGGGGCCCGGGGAGCTGTTTTTT. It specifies CASNSGLAGPGELFF.

The CDR3 coding sequence is TGTGCCAGCAGGGCATCTAGCGGGGGGGCATCAGATACGCAGTATTTT. This translates into CASRASSGGASDTQYF. The J gene is TRBJ2-3, the V gene TRBV21-1; TRBD2, the table's D call, was not compared with the DNA. TRBV21-1 is tagged as a pseudogene. The CDR3 runs to 16 residues.

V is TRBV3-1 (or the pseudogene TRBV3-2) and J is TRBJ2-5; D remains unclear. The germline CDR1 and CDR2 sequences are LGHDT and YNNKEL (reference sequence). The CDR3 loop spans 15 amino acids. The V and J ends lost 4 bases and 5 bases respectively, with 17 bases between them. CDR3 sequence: CASSRSWSFWETQYF. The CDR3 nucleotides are TGTGCCAGCAGCCGGTCCTGGAGCTTTTGGGAGACCCAGTACTTC.

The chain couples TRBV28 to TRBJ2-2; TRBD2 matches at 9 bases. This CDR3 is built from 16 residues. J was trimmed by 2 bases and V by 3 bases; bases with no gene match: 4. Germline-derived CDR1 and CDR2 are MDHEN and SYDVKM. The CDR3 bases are TGTGCCAGCAGTTTCGCAGCGGGGGGAAACACCGGGGAGCTGTTTTTT. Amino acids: CASSFAAGGNTGELFF.

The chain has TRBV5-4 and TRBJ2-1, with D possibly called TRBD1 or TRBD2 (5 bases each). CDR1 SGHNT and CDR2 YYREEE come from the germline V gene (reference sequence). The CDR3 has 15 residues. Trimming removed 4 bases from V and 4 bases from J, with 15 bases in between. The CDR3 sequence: CASSIPGTTYNEQFF. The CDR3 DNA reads TGTGCCAGCAGCATCCCCGGGACCACATACAATGAGCAGTTCTTC.

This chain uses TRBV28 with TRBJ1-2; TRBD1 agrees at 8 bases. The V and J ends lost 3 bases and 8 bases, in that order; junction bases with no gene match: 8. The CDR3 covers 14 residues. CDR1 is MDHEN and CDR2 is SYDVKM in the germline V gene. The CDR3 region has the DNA TGTGCCAGCAGTTTCCATACAGGGGGACGCGGCTACACCTTC. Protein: CASSFHTGGRGYTF.

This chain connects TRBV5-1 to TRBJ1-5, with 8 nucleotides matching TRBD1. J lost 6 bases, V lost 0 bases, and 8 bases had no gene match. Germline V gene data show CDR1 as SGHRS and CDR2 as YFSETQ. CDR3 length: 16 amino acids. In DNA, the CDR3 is TGCGCCAGCAGCTTGGAGGACAGGGAACTGGGTCAGCCCCAGCATTTT. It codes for CASSLEDRELGQPQHF.